Sequencing of this T cell receptor (beta chain) was carried out in a study of blood T cell repertoires in COVID-19. The ends lost 1 base at V and 6 bases at J; junction bases unmatched: 11. Germline V gene data show CDR1 as LGHNA and CDR2 as YNFKEQ. The CDR3 length is 17 residues. Participants, about 18 to 100 years old, spanned more than 20 US areas. Each participant's cohort was designated according to participant-reported clinical history. Some clones are missing from TCRdb's copy, which holds only in-frame ones; the method was immunoSEQ multiplex PCR. The sample includes a few hundred thousand clones, 85% of them seen just once.

The clonotype comes from a woman aged 45 to 65 who had recovered from COVID-19. The sequenced sample was PBMCs or T cells enriched from blood (not recorded which). The chain couples TRBV4-2 to TRBJ2-7, with 11 bases lining up with TRBD1. The CDR3 region is CASSQVQGTGGAFEQYF. The CDR3 region has the DNA TGTGCCAGCAGCCAAGTCCAAGGGACAGGGGGGGCCTTCGAGCAGTACTTC.